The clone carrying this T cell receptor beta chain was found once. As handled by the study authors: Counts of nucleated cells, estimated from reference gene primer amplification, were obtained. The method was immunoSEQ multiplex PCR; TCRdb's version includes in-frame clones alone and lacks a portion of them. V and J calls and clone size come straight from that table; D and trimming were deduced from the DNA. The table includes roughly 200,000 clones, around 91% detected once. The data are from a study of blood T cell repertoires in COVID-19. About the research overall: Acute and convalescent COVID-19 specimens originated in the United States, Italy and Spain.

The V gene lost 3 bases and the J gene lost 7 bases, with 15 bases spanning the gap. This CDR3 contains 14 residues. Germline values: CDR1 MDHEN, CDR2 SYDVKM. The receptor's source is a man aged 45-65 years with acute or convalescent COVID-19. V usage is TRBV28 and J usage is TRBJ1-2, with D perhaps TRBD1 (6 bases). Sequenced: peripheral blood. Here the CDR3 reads CASSLGGQGSGYTF. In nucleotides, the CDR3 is TGTGCCAGCAGTTTGGGGGGGCAGGGTAGTGGCTACACCTTC.